Following are 28 T cell receptor beta chains from one sample sequenced in a study of blood T cell repertoires in COVID-19. Libraries were prepared by immunoSEQ multiplex PCR; TCRdb keeps only in-frame clonotypes and omits some of them. The data show roughly 140,000 clones, 84% seen once. The sequenced sample was peripheral blood. These receptors were taken from a woman between 45 and 60 years old in a cohort sampled during active or convalescent COVID-19.

The V gene is TRBV24-1, the J gene TRBJ2-2; 7 bases match TRBD1. CDR1 KGHDR and CDR2 SFDVKD come from the germline V gene. The length of the CDR3 is 18 residues. The ends lost 3 bases at V and 2 bases at J; junction bases unmatched: 11. DNA of the CDR3: TGTGCCACCAGTGATCCCGAGGGGAAAGGGGGCAACACCGGGGAGCTGTTTTTT. It encodes CATSDPEGKGGNTGELFF.

This chain uses TRBV23-1 with TRBJ1-2; TRBD1 is a possible D gene (5 bases). TRBV23-1 is known as an ORF, though its function is uncertain. The CDR3 has 16 residues. The V gene lost 3 bases and the J gene lost 4 bases, with 18 bases spanning the gap. The CDR3 is CASSQYWQGSVYGYTF. The CDR3 DNA reads TGCGCCAGCAGTCAGTATTGGCAGGGTAGTGTCTATGGCTACACCTTC.

This clone appeared a single time. The chain uses TRBV7-2 and TRBJ2-7; D is undetermined. The V and J ends lost 2 bases and 4 bases respectively, with 9 bases between them. CDR3 length equals 13 residues. Germline V gene lookup returns CDR1 SGHTA and CDR2 FQGNSA. The chain's CDR3 is CASSLTSLYEQYF. CDR3 bases: TGTGCCAGCAGCTTAACCTCACTTTACGAGCAGTACTTC.

This clone was seen a handful of times. The chain recombines TRBV6-5 with TRBJ1-1; 8 bases agree with TRBD1. CDR3 length equals 14 residues. Germline values: CDR1 MNHEY, CDR2 SVGAGI. V shed 5 bases, J shed 6 bases, and the junction held 8 bases outside the gene matches. Written as DNA, the CDR3 is TGTGCCAGCAGTATAGTACCGGGACAGGCTGAAGCTTTCTTT. This sequence encodes CASSIVPGQAEAFF.

J is TRBJ2-7 and V is TRBV29-1; D possibly corresponds to TRBD2 (7 bases). The CDR3 contains 12 residues. Between the trimmed V and J ends, which lost 3 bases and 6 bases, there was a span of 12 bases. From germline, CDR1 is SQVTM and CDR2 ANQGSEA. The CDR3 DNA reads as TGCAGCGTTGATCGGGGGGCCGGCGAGCAGTACTTC. The encoded protein is CSVDRGAGEQYF.

The chain is built from TRBV12-5 and TRBJ1-6; the match to TRBD1 covers 8 bases. J gave up 7 bases and V 6 bases, and 8 bases lay outside the gene matches. The CDR3 totals 15 residues. The germline CDR1 and CDR2 sequences are LGHNT and FRNRAP. CDR3 loop: CASGEQGAKNSPLHF. The CDR3 nucleotides read TGTGCTAGTGGGGAGCAGGGGGCTAAAAATTCACCCCTCCACTTT.

The V gene is TRBV11-1, the J gene TRBJ1-1; TRBD1 matches at 7 bases. The ends lost 4 bases at V and 1 base at J; junction bases unmatched: 3. The CDR3 runs 14 residues. CDR1 is SGHAT, CDR2 FQDESV, per germline (reference sequence). DNA of the CDR3: TGTGCCAGCAGCTCCGGGACAGCGAACACTGAAGCTTTCTTT. It is translated as CASSSGTANTEAFF.

This clone has a single count. The rearrangement links TRBV6-5 to TRBJ1-6; 7 nucleotides match TRBD1. Germline V CDR1 and CDR2: MNHEY, SVGAGI. Trimming at V came to 6 bases and at J to 5 bases, leaving 7 bases not matched to a gene. The CDR3 totals 15 residues. Written as DNA, the CDR3 is TGTGCCAGCAGGGGCCGGGACAGTAATAATTCACCCCTCCACTTT. It specifies CASRGRDSNNSPLHF.

This chain links TRBV10-3 with TRBJ2-5; 9 bases line up with TRBD2. V dropped 0 bases and J dropped 1; count of bases not matched to a gene: 3. Germline CDR1 reads ENHRY; CDR2 reads SYGVKD. The CDR3 sequence is 16 residues long. CDR3 bases: TGTGCCATCAGTGAGTCTGGCGGGGGGGGCCAAGAGACCCAGTACTTC. It codes for CAISESGGGGQETQYF.

V is TRBV4-1 and J is TRBJ1-1; D unclear. This CDR3 has 18 residues. Trimming left V 0 bases short and J 1 base short, with 18 bases between. Germline CDR1 is MGHRA and CDR2 is YSYEKL. As DNA, the CDR3 is TGCGCCAGCAGCCAAGATCAAGGTGGTTCGGGGTCGAACACTGAAGCTTTCTTT. Its translation is CASSQDQGGSGSNTEAFF.

The chain has TRBV7-8 and TRBJ2-1; 9 bases are a match to TRBD2. CDR1 is SGHVS and CDR2 is FQNEAQ in the germline V gene. Germline trimming cut 4 bases from V and 7 bases from J; bases unmatched to any gene: 11. This CDR3 comprises 16 residues. This chain's CDR3 is CASSSQSGGLRNEQFF. DNA for the CDR3: TGTGCCAGCAGCTCCCAGAGCGGGGGGCTACGGAATGAGCAGTTCTTC.

This clone was detected only a few times. The chain employs TRBV6-5 and TRBJ1-2, with 9 bases fitting TRBD1. From germline, CDR1 is MNHEY and CDR2 SVGAGI. This CDR3 region has 13 residues. J was trimmed by 2 bases and V by 6 bases; bases with no gene match: 1. CDR3 DNA sequence: TGTGCCAGCAGCGGGACAGGGAACTATGGCTACACCTTC. This translates into CASSGTGNYGYTF.

V gene TRBV4-1 combines with J gene TRBJ2-4; a weak D match, TRBD1 (5 bases). The V gene's germline CDR1 is MGHRA and CDR2 YSYEKL. This CDR3 has 13 amino acids. Trimming pared 4 bases from V and 6 bases from J, leaving 10 bases between. CDR3 in amino acids: CASSLIDRNIQYF. The CDR3 DNA reads TGCGCCAGCAGCCTTATTGACAGAAACATTCAGTACTTC.

The chain has TRBV7-2 and TRBJ2-3, with D uncertain. Trimming removed 1 base at V and 3 bases at J, with 8 bases between. The germline V gene encodes CDR1 SGHTA and CDR2 FQGNSA. This CDR3 contains 14 residues. The DNA of the CDR3 is TGTGCCAGCAGCTTAGATTCAGGTACAGATACGCAGTATTTT. This codes for CASSLDSGTDTQYF.

This clone was seen just once. The rearrangement joins TRBV7-2 to TRBJ1-5; 7 bases fit TRBD1. The CDR3 covers 14 residues. V shed 2 bases, J shed 5 bases, and the junction held 3 bases outside the gene matches. Per germline, CDR1 SGHTA and CDR2 FQGNSA. The CDR3 here is CASSLLGGDQPQHF. CDR3 nucleotides: TGTGCCAGCAGCTTATTAGGGGGCGATCAGCCCCAGCATTTT.

This clone was detected many times. This same CDR3 is encoded by further DNA sequences in the sample. The chain recombines TRBV19 with TRBJ1-1, with no clear D. This CDR3 spans 10 amino acids. Germline assignment: CDR1 LNHDA and CDR2 SQIVND (reference sequence). Trimming took 9 bases from V and 4 from J, leaving 6 bases between them. CDR3: CASTGTEAFF. The CDR3 bases are TGTGCCAGCACGGGCACTGAAGCTTTCTTT.

V usage is TRBV10-3 and J usage is TRBJ2-3; tentatively, D is TRBD1 (7 bases). V lost 0 bases and J lost 8, with 12 bases in between. CDR1 is ENHRY and CDR2 is SYGVKD in the germline V gene. The CDR3 contains 14 residues. CDR3 coding DNA: TGTGCCATCAGTGAGTCGCCAGGGGGAGGTACGCAGTATTTT. Translated: CAISESPGGGTQYF.

The V call is TRBV11-2, the J call TRBJ1-5; TRBD1 matches at 8 bases. The ends lost 5 bases at V and 4 bases at J; junction bases unmatched: 10. Per the germline V gene, CDR1 is SGHAT and CDR2 is FQNNGV. The CDR3 sequence is 16 residues long. The CDR3 DNA is TGTGCCAGCAGCCTCTCTGGACAGGGAAGGAATCAGCCCCAGCATTTT. As protein: CASSLSGQGRNQPQHF.

Details on this clone: A read error may produce the germline difference seen at one junction end. The V gene is TRBV7-8, the J gene TRBJ1-2; TRBD1 matches at 7 bases. The CDR3 sequence is 14 residues long. CDR1 is SGHVS, CDR2 FQNEAQ, per germline. CDR3: CASSHPGGIYDYTF. CDR3 coding DNA: TGTGCCAGCAGCCATCCAGGGGGGATATATGACTACACCTTC.

The J gene is TRBJ2-4, the V gene TRBV4-2, with 7 bases aligning to TRBD2. Trimming at V came to 0 bases and at J to 3 bases, leaving 2 bases not matched to a gene. Germline CDR1 LGHNA, CDR2 YNFKEQ. This CDR3 contains 15 residues. CDR3 DNA: TGTGCCAGCAGCCAAGAGGCTAGCGGCAAAAACATTCAGTACTTC. It translates to CASSQEASGKNIQYF.

V is TRBV11-3 and J is TRBJ2-5; tentative D call: TRBD2 (6 bases). The germline V gene encodes CDR1 SGHNT and CDR2 YENEEA. Trimming removed 3 bases from V and 0 bases from J, with 11 bases in between. This CDR3 has 15 amino acids. The CDR3 loop is CASSFSGGHQETQYF. CDR3 nucleotide sequence: TGTGCCAGCAGCTTCTCCGGGGGACACCAAGAGACCCAGTACTTC.

The V gene is TRBV4-3, the J gene TRBJ1-2; 8 bases are a match to TRBD1. V lost 3 bases, J lost 4 bases, and 4 bases stayed unmatched. Per the germline V gene, CDR1 is LGHNA and CDR2 is YSLEER. The CDR3 length is 14 residues. CDR3 sequence reads: CASSHYGQGYGYTF. Here the CDR3 DNA reads TGCGCCAGCAGCCACTACGGACAGGGCTATGGCTACACCTTC.

The rearrangement uses TRBV5-1 and TRBJ1-5; 8 bases fit TRBD1. Germline lookup yields CDR1 SGHRS and CDR2 YFSETQ. Trimming cost V 4 bases and J 2 bases; bases outside gene matches: 8. This CDR3 comprises 16 residues. The CDR3 DNA sequence: TGCGCCAGCAGCCCGGGGGCGGACAGGGGCAATCAGCCCCAGCATTTT. Protein: CASSPGADRGNQPQHF.

This chain links TRBV7-9 with TRBJ2-7; D is possibly TRBD1 (6 bases). In germline, CDR1 is SEHNR, CDR2 FQNEAQ (reference sequence). The CDR3 is 12 residues long. The V end lost 2 bases, the J end lost 4 bases, and 6 bases lay between the germline ends. CDR3 in amino acids: CASSLTGYEQYF. The CDR3 DNA follows: TGTGCCAGCAGCTTAACAGGGTACGAGCAGTACTTC.

The V call is TRBV20-1, the J call TRBJ2-5; the D gene is possibly TRBD2 (6 bases). The CDR3 consists of 14 residues. Germline CDR1 and CDR2: DFQATT and SNEGSKA (reference sequence). Trimming shortened V by 3 bases and J by 4 bases, and 15 bases separated the two germline ends. For the CDR3, the DNA is TGCAGTGCTAGTAAATCCCCCGGGGGAGAGACCCAGTACTTC. Translated: CSASKSPGGETQYF.

The rearrangement joins TRBV6-4 to TRBJ2-3; TRBD1 aligns across 8 bases. Trimming at V came to 6 bases and at J to 0 bases, leaving 5 bases not matched to a gene. CDR1 is MRHNA and CDR2 is SNTAGT in the germline V gene. CDR3 size: 15 residues. CDR3 protein: CASSEQGVSTDTQYF. CDR3 in DNA: TGTGCCAGCAGCGAACAGGGGGTGAGCACAGATACGCAGTATTTT.

The chain is built from TRBV10-3 and TRBJ1-2; unclear D gene. Trimming took 6 bases from V and 7 from J, leaving 18 bases between them. This CDR3 is built from 14 residues. Germline-derived CDR1 and CDR2 are ENHRY and SYGVKD. CDR3 sequence reads: CAISPAAMISGYTF. CDR3 DNA sequence: TGTGCCATCAGCCCTGCGGCTATGATATCTGGCTACACCTTC.

The chain's CDR3 is CASRNGGGATYEQYF. In nucleotides, the CDR3 is TGTGCCAGCAGAAATGGAGGGGGGGCGACCTACGAGCAGTACTTC. The J gene is TRBJ2-7, the V gene TRBV5-4; TRBD2 is a possible D gene (7 bases). V was clipped by 5 bases and J by 2 bases, with 17 bases between them. Germline V gives CDR1 SGHNT, CDR2 YYREEE (reference sequence). The CDR3 is made up of 15 amino acids. Supplemented by reference TRBV5-4 and TRBJ2-7, the full variable domain reads ETGVTQSPTHLIKTRGQQVTLRCSSQSGHNTVSWYQQALGQGPQFIFQYYREEENGRGNFPPRFSGLQFPNYSSELNVNALELDDSALYLCASRNGGGATYEQYFGPGTRLTVT.